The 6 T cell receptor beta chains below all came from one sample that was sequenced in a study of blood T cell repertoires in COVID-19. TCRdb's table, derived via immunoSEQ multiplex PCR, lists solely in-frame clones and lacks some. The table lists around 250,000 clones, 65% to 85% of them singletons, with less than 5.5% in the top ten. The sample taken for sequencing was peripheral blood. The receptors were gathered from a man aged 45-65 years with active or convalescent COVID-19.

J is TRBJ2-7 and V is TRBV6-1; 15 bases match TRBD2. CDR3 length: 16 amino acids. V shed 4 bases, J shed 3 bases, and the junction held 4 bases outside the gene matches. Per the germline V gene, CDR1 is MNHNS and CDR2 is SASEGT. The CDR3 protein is CASSAGLAGGLYEQYF. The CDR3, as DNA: TGTGCCAGCAGTGCAGGACTAGCGGGGGGGCTCTACGAGCAGTACTTC.

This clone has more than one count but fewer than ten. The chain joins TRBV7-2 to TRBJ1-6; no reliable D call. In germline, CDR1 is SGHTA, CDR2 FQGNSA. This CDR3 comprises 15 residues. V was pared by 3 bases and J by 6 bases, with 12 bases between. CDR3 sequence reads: CASSFEGFGNSPLHF. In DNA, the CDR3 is TGTGCCAGCAGCTTTGAGGGATTTGGTAATTCACCCCTCCACTTT.

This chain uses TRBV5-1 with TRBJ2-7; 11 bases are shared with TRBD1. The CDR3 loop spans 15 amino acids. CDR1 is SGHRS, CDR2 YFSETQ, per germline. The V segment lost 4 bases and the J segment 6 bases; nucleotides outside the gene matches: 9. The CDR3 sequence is CASSPLGTGGIEQYF. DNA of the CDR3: TGCGCCAGCAGCCCTCTCGGGACAGGGGGTATCGAGCAGTACTTC.

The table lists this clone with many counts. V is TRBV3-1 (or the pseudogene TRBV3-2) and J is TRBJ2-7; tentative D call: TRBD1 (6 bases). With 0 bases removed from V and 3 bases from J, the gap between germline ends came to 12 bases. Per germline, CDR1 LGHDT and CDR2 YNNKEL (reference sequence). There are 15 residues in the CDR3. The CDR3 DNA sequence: TGTGCCAGCAGCCAAGATCAGGGGACGGGCTACGAGCAGTACTTC. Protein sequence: CASSQDQGTGYEQYF.

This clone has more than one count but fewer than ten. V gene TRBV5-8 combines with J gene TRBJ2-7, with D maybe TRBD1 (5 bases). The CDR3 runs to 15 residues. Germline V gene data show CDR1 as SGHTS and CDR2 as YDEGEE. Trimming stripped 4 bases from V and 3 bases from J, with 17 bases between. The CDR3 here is CASSRQHSNYYEQYF. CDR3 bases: TGTGCCAGCAGCCGACAGCACTCCAATTACTACGAGCAGTACTTC.

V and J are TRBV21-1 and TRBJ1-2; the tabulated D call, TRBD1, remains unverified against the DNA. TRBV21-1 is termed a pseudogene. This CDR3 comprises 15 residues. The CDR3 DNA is TGTGCCAGCAGCAAATCCTGGGACAGTAACTATGGCTACACCTTC. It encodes CASSKSWDSNYGYTF.